The clone carrying this T cell receptor (beta chain) has only a few counts. Antigen specificity is unknown. There are 15 residues in the CDR3. V was trimmed by 4 bases and J by 4 bases, leaving 17 bases between them. Germline V CDR1 and CDR2: SGHNT, YYREEE (reference sequence). This sample is part of a study of vaccination and CD4 T cells after COVID-19. Treatment meaning: approximately nine-day PBMC culture with coronavirus spike peptide pools or control peptides (ViraFEST assay). The Oncomine TCR Beta short-read assay generated sequence data from the DNA of cultured CD4+ T cells. MiXCR, run by TCRdb on the PCR reads, gives a single entry per CDR3 protein. The data show about 13,000 distinct CDR3 sequences, with 40% to 50% seen just once and 9.4% held by the top ten.

Sequencing input: CD4+ T cells from blood, cultured in vitro. The J gene is TRBJ1-2, the V gene TRBV5-4; no firm D call. This receptor was identified in a human donor who had recovered from COVID-19. CDR3 sequence reads: CASSQISSQSYGYTF. The CDR3, as DNA: TGTGCCAGCAGCCAAATATCGTCTCAATCCTATGGCTACACCTTC.